The clone carrying this T cell receptor beta chain was counted only a few times. This sample is part of a study of blood T cell repertoires in COVID-19. As for the study in general: PBMCs, B-cell-depleted T cells, or T cells provided the cDNA or gDNA that made up the material.

This CDR3 contains 15 residues. The V gene's germline CDR1 is SGHKS and CDR2 YYEKEE (reference sequence). V was pared by 5 bases and J by 6 bases, with 17 bases between. Authors' analysis steps: Estimation of nucleated cell counts relied on the amplification of reference gene primers. Only in-frame clones appear in the TCRdb table, and some are missing; sequencing was by immunoSEQ multiplex PCR. The DNA was the basis for D and trimming; V, J and clone size are from that table. The data contain about 400,000 clones, more than 85% of them singletons. The receptor's source is a woman in her 30s with acute or convalescent COVID-19. Sequencing was carried out using peripheral blood. This rearrangement joins TRBV5-5 to TRBJ2-2, with D unresolved. The CDR3 protein is CASRSGDNTAGELFF. The CDR3 coding sequence is TGTGCCAGCAGATCCGGCGACAATACAGCCGGGGAGCTGTTTTTT. The full variable domain, its missing parts supplied by reference TRBV5-5 and TRBJ2-2, is DAGVTQSPTHLIKTRGQQVTLRCSPISGHKSVSWYQQVLGQGPQFIFQYYEKEERGRGNFPDRFSARQFPNYSSELNVNALLLGDSALYLCASRSGDNTAGELFFGEGSRLTVL.